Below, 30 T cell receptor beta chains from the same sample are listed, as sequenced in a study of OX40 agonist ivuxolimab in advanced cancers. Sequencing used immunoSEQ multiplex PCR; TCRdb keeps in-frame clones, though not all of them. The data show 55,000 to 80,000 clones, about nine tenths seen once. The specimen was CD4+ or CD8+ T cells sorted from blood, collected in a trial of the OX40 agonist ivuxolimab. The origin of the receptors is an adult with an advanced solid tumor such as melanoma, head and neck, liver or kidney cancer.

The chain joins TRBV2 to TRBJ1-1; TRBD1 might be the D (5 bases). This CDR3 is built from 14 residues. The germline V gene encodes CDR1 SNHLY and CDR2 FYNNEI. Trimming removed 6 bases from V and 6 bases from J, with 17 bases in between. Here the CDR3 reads CASSLTGGVAEAFF. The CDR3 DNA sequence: TGTGCCAGCAGCCTTACGGGGGGAGTCGCTGAAGCTTTCTTT. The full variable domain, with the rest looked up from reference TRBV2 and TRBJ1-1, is EPEVTQTPSHQVTQMGQEVILRCVPISNHLYFYWYRQILGQKVEFLVSFYNNEISEKSEIFDDQFSVERPDGSNFTLKIRSTKLEDSAMYFCASSLTGGVAEAFFGQGTRLTVV.

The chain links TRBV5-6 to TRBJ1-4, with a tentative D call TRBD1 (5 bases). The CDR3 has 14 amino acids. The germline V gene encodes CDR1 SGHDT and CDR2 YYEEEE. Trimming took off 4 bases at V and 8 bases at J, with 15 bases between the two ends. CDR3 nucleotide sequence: TGTGCCAGCAGCCCGACAGCGGGGGAAGAAAAACTGTTTTTT. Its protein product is CASSPTAGEEKLFF.

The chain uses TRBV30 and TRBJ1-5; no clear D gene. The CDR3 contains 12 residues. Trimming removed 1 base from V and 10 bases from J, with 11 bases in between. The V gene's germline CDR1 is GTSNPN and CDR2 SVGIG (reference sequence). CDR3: CAWSGVEGPQHF. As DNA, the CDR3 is TGTGCCTGGAGTGGAGTGGAGGGACCCCAGCATTTT.

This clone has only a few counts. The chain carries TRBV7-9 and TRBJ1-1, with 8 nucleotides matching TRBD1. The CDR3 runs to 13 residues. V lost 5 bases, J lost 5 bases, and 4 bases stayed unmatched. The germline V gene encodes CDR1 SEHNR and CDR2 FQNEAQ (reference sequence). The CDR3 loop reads CASSLRQGTEAFF. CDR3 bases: TGTGCCAGCAGCCTCCGACAGGGGACTGAAGCTTTCTTT.

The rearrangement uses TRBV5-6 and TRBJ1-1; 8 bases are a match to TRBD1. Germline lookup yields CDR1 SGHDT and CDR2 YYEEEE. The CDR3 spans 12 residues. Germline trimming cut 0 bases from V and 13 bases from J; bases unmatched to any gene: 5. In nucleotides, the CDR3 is TGTGCCAGCAGCTTGGAGGAGACAGGGGTTTTCTTT. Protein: CASSLEETGVFF.

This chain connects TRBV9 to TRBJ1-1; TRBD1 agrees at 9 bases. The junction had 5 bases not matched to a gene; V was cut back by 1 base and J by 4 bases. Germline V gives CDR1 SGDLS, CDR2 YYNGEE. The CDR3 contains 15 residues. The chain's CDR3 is CASSVTGGSGTEAFF. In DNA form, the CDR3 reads TGTGCCAGCAGCGTAACAGGGGGCTCGGGCACTGAAGCTTTCTTT.

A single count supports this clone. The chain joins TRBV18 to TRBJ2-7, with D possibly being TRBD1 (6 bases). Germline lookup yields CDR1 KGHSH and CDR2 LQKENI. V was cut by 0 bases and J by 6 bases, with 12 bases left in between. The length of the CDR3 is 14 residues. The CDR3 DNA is TGTGCCAGCTCACCACCGCAGGGGAATAGCGAGCAGTACTTC. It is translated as CASSPPQGNSEQYF.

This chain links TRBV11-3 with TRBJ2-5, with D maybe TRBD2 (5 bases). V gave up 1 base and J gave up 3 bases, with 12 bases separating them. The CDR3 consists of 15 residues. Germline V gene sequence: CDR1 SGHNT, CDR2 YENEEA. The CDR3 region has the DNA TGTGCCAGCAGCTTAGGGCTAGCCGGTAAAGAGACCCAGTACTTC. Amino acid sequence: CASSLGLAGKETQYF. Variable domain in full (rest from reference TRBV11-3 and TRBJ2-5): EAGVVQSPRYKIIEKKQPVAFWCNPISGHNTLYWYLQNLGQGPELLIRYENEEAVDDSQLPKDRFSAERLKGVDSTLKIQPAELGDSAVYLCASSLGLAGKETQYFGPGTRLLVL.

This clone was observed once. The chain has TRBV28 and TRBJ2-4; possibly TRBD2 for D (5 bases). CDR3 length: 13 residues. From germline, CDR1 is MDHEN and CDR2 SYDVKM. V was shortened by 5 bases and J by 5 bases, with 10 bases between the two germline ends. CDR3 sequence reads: CASSRGVENIQYF. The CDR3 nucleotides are TGTGCCAGCAGTCGGGGTGTTGAAAACATTCAGTACTTC.

CDR3 coding DNA: TGTGCCACCAGCAGGGCCGTCGAGACGCAGTATTTT. Translated, it gives CATSRAVETQYF. The rearrangement joins TRBV15 to TRBJ2-3, with no clear D. Germline CDR1 is LNHNV and CDR2 is YYDKDF (reference sequence). The length of the CDR3 is 12 residues. Trimming pared 3 bases from V and 9 bases from J, leaving 10 bases between.

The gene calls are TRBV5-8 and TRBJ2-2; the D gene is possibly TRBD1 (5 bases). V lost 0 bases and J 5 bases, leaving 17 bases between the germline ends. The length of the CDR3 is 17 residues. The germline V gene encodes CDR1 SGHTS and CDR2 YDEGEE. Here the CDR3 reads CASSLVWGSLATGELFF. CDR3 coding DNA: TGTGCCAGCAGCTTGGTTTGGGGCAGTCTGGCGACCGGGGAGCTGTTTTTT. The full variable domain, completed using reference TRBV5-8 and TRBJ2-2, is EAGVTQSPTHLIKTRGQQATLRCSPISGHTSVYWYQQALGLGLQFLLWYDEGEERNRGNFPPRFSGRQFPNYSSELNVNALELEDSALYLCASSLVWGSLATGELFFGEGSRLTVL.

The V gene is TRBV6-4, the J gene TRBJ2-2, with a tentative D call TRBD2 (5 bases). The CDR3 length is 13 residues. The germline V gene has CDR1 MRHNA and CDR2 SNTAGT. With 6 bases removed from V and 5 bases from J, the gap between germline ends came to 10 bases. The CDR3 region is CASSPPGTGELFF. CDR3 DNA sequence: TGTGCCAGCAGCCCACCGGGAACCGGGGAGCTGTTTTTT.

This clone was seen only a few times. CDR3 DNA sequence: TGTGCCAGCAGCTTGGGGGACTCCCTGGGCGATGAGCAGTTCTTC. Its protein is CASSLGDSLGDEQFF. V usage is TRBV7-8 and J usage is TRBJ2-1; a possible D gene is TRBD2 (6 bases). The germline V gene encodes CDR1 SGHVS and CDR2 FQNEAQ. The CDR3 has 15 residues. The V end lost 3 bases, the J end lost 8 bases, and 17 bases lay between the germline ends.

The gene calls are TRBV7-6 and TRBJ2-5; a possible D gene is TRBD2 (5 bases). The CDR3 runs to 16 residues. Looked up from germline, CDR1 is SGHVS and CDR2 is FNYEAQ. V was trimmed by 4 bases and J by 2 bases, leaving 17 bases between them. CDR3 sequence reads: CASSSYYGVAQETQYF. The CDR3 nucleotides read TGTGCCAGCAGCTCCTATTACGGGGTAGCGCAAGAGACCCAGTACTTC.

In DNA form, the CDR3 reads TGTGCCAGCTCACCCCGACCCAGGAAGGGGGACACTGAAGCTTTCTTT. Translated, it gives CASSPRPRKGDTEAFF. This chain uses TRBV18 with TRBJ1-1; D is perhaps TRBD1 (6 bases). CDR1 is KGHSH, CDR2 LQKENI, per germline. The CDR3 is made up of 16 amino acids. Trimming left V 3 bases short and J 3 bases short, with 17 bases between.

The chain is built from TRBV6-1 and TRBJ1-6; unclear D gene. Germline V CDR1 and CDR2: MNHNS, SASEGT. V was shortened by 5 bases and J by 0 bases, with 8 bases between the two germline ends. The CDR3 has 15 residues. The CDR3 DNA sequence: TGTGCCAGCAGTTTGACTAGCTCCTATAATTCACCCCTCCACTTT. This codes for CASSLTSSYNSPLHF.

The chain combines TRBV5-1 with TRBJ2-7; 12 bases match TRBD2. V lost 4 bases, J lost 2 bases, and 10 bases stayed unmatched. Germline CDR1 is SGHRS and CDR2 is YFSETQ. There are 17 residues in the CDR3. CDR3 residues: CASSPGLAGSTTYEQYF. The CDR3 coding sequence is TGCGCCAGCAGCCCAGGACTAGCGGGATCCACTACCTACGAGCAGTACTTC.

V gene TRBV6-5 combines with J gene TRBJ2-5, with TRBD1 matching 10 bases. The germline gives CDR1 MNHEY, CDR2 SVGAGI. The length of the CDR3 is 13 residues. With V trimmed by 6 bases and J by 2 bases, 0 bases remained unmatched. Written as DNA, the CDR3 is TGTGCCAGCAGGGACAGGGGGCAAGAGACCCAGTACTTC. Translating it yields CASRDRGQETQYF.

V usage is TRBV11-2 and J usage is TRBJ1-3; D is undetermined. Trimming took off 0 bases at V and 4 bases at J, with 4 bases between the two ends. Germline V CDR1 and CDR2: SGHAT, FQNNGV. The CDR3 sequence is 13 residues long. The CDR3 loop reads CASSLEAGNTIYF. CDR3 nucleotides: TGTGCCAGCAGCTTAGAGGCAGGAAACACCATATATTTT.

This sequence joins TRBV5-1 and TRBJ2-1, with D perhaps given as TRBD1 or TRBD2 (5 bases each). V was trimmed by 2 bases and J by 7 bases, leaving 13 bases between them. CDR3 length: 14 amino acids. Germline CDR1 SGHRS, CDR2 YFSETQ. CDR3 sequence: CASSFRGSGNEQFF. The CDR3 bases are TGCGCCAGCAGCTTCCGGGGCTCGGGGAATGAGCAGTTCTTC.

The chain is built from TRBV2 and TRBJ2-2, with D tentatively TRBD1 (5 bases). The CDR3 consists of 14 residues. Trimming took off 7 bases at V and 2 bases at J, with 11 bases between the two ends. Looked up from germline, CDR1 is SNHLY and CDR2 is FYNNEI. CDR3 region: CASNNDRNTGELFF. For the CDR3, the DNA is TGTGCCAGCAACAATGACAGAAACACCGGGGAGCTGTTTTTT.

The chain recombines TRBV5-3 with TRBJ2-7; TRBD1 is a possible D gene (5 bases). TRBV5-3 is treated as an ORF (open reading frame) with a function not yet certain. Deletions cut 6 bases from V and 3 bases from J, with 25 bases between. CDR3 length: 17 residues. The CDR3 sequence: CARIGPTAWKQIYEQYF. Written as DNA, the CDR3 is TGTGCCAGAATTGGCCCGACAGCCTGGAAACAAATCTACGAGCAGTACTTC.

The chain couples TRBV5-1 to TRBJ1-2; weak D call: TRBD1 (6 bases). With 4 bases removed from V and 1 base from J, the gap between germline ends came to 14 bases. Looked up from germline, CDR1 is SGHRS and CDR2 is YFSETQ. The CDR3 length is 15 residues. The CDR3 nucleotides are TGCGCCAGCAGCCTGGGACACCAGATTAACTATGGCTACACCTTC. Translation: CASSLGHQINYGYTF.

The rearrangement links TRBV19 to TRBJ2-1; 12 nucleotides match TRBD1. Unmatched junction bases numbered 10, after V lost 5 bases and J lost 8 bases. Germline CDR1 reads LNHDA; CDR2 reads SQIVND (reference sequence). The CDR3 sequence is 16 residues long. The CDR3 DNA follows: TGTGCCAGTAGTCTGAGGGGACAGGGGGCGTTCGATGAGCAGTTCTTC. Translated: CASSLRGQGAFDEQFF.

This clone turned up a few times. The CDR3 DNA is TGTGCCAGCAGCGTCACCCAGGGAAATCAGCCCCAGCATTTT. This sequence encodes CASSVTQGNQPQHF. The rearrangement uses TRBV2 and TRBJ1-5, with D tentatively TRBD1 (5 bases). V lost 6 bases, J lost 4 bases, and 13 bases lay in between. Germline V gene data show CDR1 as SNHLY and CDR2 as FYNNEI. CDR3 length: 14 residues. The entire variable domain, with the rest obtained from reference TRBV2 and TRBJ1-5, is as follows: EPEVTQTPSHQVTQMGQEVILRCVPISNHLYFYWYRQILGQKVEFLVSFYNNEISEKSEIFDDQFSVERPDGSNFTLKIRSTKLEDSAMYFCASSVTQGNQPQHFGDGTRLSIL.

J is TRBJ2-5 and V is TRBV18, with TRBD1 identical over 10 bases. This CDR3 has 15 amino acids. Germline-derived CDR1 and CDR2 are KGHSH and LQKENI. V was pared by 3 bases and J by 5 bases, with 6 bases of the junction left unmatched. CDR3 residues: CASSPDRGRRETQYF. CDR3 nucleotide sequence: TGTGCCAGCTCACCCGACAGGGGGCGACGGGAGACCCAGTACTTC.

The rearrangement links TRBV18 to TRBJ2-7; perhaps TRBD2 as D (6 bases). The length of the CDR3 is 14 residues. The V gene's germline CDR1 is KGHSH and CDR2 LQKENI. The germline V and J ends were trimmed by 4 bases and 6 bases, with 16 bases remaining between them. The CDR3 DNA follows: TGTGCCAGCTCACTAGGGGATATCGGGGGCGAGCAGTACTTC. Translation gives CASSLGDIGGEQYF.

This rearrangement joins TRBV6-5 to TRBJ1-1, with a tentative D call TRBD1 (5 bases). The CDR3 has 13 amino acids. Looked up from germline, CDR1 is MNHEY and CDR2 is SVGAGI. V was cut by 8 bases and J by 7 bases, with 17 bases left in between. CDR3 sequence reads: CASFFPGTFEAFF. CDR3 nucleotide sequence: TGTGCCAGCTTTTTTCCCGGGACTTTTGAAGCTTTCTTT.

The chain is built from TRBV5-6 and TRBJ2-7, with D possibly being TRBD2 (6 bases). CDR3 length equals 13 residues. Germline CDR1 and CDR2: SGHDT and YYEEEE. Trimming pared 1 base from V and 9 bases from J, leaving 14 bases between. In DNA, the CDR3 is TGTGCCAGCAGCTTGTCGGGGGTTGGGCCGCAGTACTTC. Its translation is CASSLSGVGPQYF.

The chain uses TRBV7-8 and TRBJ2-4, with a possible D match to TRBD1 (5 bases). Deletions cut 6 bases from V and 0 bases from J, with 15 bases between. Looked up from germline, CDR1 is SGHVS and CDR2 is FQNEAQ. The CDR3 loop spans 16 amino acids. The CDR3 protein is CASSLQGGIAKNIQYF. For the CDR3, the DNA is TGTGCCAGCAGTCTCCAGGGCGGAATAGCCAAAAACATTCAGTACTTC.